A selection of T cell receptor beta chains follows, all from one sample in a study of shared clonotypes between healthy human individuals. Some clones are missing from TCRdb's copy, which holds only in-frame ones; the method was immunoSEQ multiplex PCR. The sample lists fewer than 2.5 million clones, 80% to 95% occurring once. Specimen: naive CD4+ T cells from PBMCs. The source is a man aged 18 to 35 in good health. Some clones in this sample may be carry-over from other donors' samples. Both conserved end residues are part of each CDR3. Each record gives: CDR3 length, D gene, J gene, V gene, CDR3 protein, CDR3 DNA. The D gene is left open where the match is weak.

cdr3_length: 14
d_call: .
j_call: TRBJ1-2
v_call: TRBV5-1
cdr3_aa: CASSFTTVNYGYTF
cdr3_nt: TGCGCCAGCAGCTTTACGACAGTCAACTATGGCTACACCTTC

cdr3_length: 15
d_call: .
j_call: TRBJ1-2
v_call: TRBV9
cdr3_aa: CASSGAGGTLQGYTF
cdr3_nt: TGTGCCAGCAGCGGAGCCGGGGGCACTTTACAGGGCTACACCTTC

cdr3_length: 14
d_call: .
j_call: TRBJ1-4
v_call: TRBV18
cdr3_aa: CASSPQGLGEKLFF
cdr3_nt: TGTGCCAGCTCACCTCAGGGGCTGGGTGAAAAACTGTTTTTT

cdr3_length: 14
d_call: .
j_call: TRBJ2-2
v_call: TRBV5-8
cdr3_aa: CASSFGLPTRELFF
cdr3_nt: TGTGCCAGCAGCTTCGGACTGCCCACCAGGGAGCTGTTTTTT

cdr3_length: 13
d_call: .
j_call: TRBJ2-7
v_call: TRBV4-1
cdr3_aa: CASSQVLGLEQYF
cdr3_nt: TGCGCCAGCAGCCAAGTGTTAGGCCTCGAGCAGTACTTC

cdr3_length: 14
d_call: .
j_call: TRBJ2-7
v_call: TRBV4-3
cdr3_aa: CASSLGGGSYEQYF
cdr3_nt: TGCGCCAGCAGCCTCGGAGGGGGCTCCTACGAGCAGTACTTC

cdr3_length: 14
d_call: .
j_call: TRBJ2-3
v_call: TRBV10-3
cdr3_aa: CAISRGVVTDTQYF
cdr3_nt: TGTGCCATCAGCCGAGGGGTGGTCACAGATACGCAGTATTTT

cdr3_length: 16
d_call: TRBD1
j_call: TRBJ2-3
v_call: TRBV7-2
cdr3_aa: CASSQRQGGYGDTQYF
cdr3_nt: TGTGCCAGCAGCCAGCGACAGGGGGGATATGGAGATACGCAGTATTTT

cdr3_length: 15
d_call: .
j_call: TRBJ1-5
v_call: TRBV5-1
cdr3_aa: CASRPAPQSNQPQHF
cdr3_nt: TGCGCCAGCCGTCCCGCCCCGCAGAGCAATCAGCCCCAGCATTTT

cdr3_length: 12
d_call: .
j_call: TRBJ2-5
v_call: TRBV10-3
cdr3_aa: CAISPSAGTQYF
cdr3_nt: TGTGCCATCAGTCCCAGCGCCGGGACCCAGTACTTC